The 10 T cell receptor beta chains given below trace back to one sample, sequenced in a study of blood T cell repertoires in COVID-19. Measured with immunoSEQ multiplex PCR; TCRdb has only the in-frame clones, and not every one. The sample records approximately 150,000 clones, 84% being singletons. The material sequenced was peripheral blood. These receptor sequences come from a woman aged 80 or older with COVID-19, enrolled during active disease.

The chain links TRBV14 to TRBJ2-7, with D hard to call. The V gene lost 2 bases and the J gene lost 1 base, with 3 bases spanning the gap. This CDR3 comprises 12 residues. Germline lookup yields CDR1 SGHDN and CDR2 FVKESK. The CDR3 reads CASSQLSYEQYF. The CDR3 nucleotides are TGTGCCAGCAGCCAATTATCCTACGAGCAGTACTTC.

This chain uses TRBV7-2 with TRBJ2-3; no clear D. The CDR3 has 12 amino acids. Germline CDR1 is SGHTA and CDR2 is FQGNSA. V shed 5 bases and J shed 5 bases, with 8 bases lying between them. The CDR3 DNA reads as TGTGCCAGCAGCCCCTACGGAGATACGCAGTATTTT. Translation gives CASSPYGDTQYF.

The chain recombines TRBV15 with TRBJ1-2, with TRBD1 matching 9 bases. In germline, CDR1 is LNHNV, CDR2 YYDKDF (reference sequence). The CDR3 is 13 amino acids. V trimming: 11 bases; J trimming: 7 bases; junction bases outside the gene matches: 11. The CDR3 region has the DNA TGTGCCGCCGACAGGGACAGGGTCTCTGGCTACACCTTC. Translating gives CAADRDRVSGYTF. Full variable domain (outside the CDR3, taken from reference TRBV15 and TRBJ1-2): DAMVIQNPRYQVTQFGKPVTLSCSQTLNHNVMYWYQQKSSQAPKLLFHYYDKDFNNEADTPDNFQSRRPNTSFCFLDIRSPGLGDTAMYLCAADRDRVSGYTFGSGTRLTVV.

The CDR3 region is CASSLGGPTEAFF. The CDR3 nucleotides are TGCGCCAGCAGCTTGGGAGGGCCCACTGAAGCTTTCTTT. V gene TRBV5-1 combines with J gene TRBJ1-1; D gene ambiguous. Per the germline V gene, CDR1 is SGHRS and CDR2 is YFSETQ. V lost 0 bases, J lost 4 bases, and 7 bases lay in between. CDR3 length: 13 residues. The full variable domain, in which reference TRBV5-1 and TRBJ1-1 provide the parts outside the CDR3, is KAGVTQTPRYLIKTRGQQVTLSCSPISGHRSVSWYQQTPGQGLQFLFEYFSETQRNKGNFPGRFSGRQFSNSRSEMNVSTLELGDSALYLCASSLGGPTEAFFGQGTRLTVV.

The V gene is TRBV18, the J gene TRBJ1-2, with D hard to call. The germline gives CDR1 KGHSH, CDR2 LQKENI. The CDR3 consists of 14 residues. Trimming left V 1 base short and J 5 bases short, with 11 bases between. CDR3 bases: TGTGCCAGCTCACCACGACCGGGTTGTTATGGCTACACCTTC. This encodes CASSPRPGCYGYTF.

The chain recombines TRBV10-3 with TRBJ2-2; 7 bases are a match to TRBD1. This CDR3 is built from 19 residues. Germline CDR1 reads ENHRY; CDR2 reads SYGVKD. Trimming cost V 4 bases and J 6 bases; bases outside gene matches: 20. The CDR3 reads CAISVRTVQGRIRSGELFF. CDR3 DNA sequence: TGTGCCATCAGTGTCCGGACGGTACAGGGGAGAATTCGGTCCGGGGAGCTGTTTTTT.

This chain links TRBV4-3 with TRBJ2-1; TRBD2 matches at 7 bases. The CDR3 has 15 residues. The V gene end was trimmed by 5 bases and the J gene end by 2 bases; junction bases not matched to a gene: 6. The germline CDR1 and CDR2 sequences are LGHNA and YSLEER. The CDR3 region is CASSRLAAAYNEQFF. The DNA for the CDR3 is TGCGCCAGCAGCAGGCTAGCGGCCGCCTACAATGAGCAGTTCTTC.

This clone turned up a few times. The chain couples TRBV12-3 or TRBV12-4 to TRBJ1-1; 9 nucleotides agree with TRBD1. This CDR3 spans 13 amino acids. Trimming took 6 bases from V and 8 from J; bases not matched to a gene: 7. The CDR3 nucleotides are TGTGCCAGCAGGCAATGGACAGGGGTGGAAGCTTTCTTT. Protein product: CASRQWTGVEAFF.

This chain connects TRBV14 to TRBJ2-3; no definite D call. The germline gives CDR1 SGHDN, CDR2 FVKESK. Trimming removed 4 bases from V and 6 bases from J, with 14 bases in between. This CDR3 is built from 14 residues. The CDR3 protein is CASSPLPKRDTQYF. As DNA, the CDR3 is TGTGCCAGCAGCCCGCTCCCCAAACGGGATACGCAGTATTTT.

The J gene is TRBJ2-3, the V gene TRBV5-8; 10 bases line up with TRBD2. The CDR3 is 15 residues long. Per the germline V gene, CDR1 is SGHTS and CDR2 is YDEGEE. V lost 4 bases and J lost 10; bases outside the gene matches: 12. CDR3 residues: CASSPGLAAGLPQYF. DNA of the CDR3: TGTGCCAGCAGCCCCGGACTAGCGGCCGGGTTGCCGCAGTATTTT.